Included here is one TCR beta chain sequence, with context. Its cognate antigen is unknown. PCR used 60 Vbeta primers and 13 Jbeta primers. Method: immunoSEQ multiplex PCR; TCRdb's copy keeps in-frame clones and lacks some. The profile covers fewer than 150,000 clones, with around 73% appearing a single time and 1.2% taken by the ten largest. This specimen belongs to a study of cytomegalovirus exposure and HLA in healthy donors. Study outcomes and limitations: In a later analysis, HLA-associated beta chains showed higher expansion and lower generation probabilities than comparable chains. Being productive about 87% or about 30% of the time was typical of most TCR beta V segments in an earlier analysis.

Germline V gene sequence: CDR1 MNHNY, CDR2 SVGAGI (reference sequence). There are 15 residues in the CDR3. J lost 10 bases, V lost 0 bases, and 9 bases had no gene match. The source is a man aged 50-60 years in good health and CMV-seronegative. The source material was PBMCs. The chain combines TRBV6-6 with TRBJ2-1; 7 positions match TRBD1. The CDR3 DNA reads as TGTGCCAGCAGTTACTCAACCGGGACAGAGGTGGAGCAGTTCTTC. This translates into CASSYSTGTEVEQFF.